The 7 T cell receptor beta chains given below trace back to one sample, sequenced in a study of T cell responses to AZD1222 COVID-19 vaccine (dated by TCRdb to about 2021). The sample's time point label, in plain terms: about 28 days (+/-7) after the second vaccine dose. Library creation used the immunoSEQ multiplex PCR assay. Here the immuneACCESS table is served through TCRdb, limited to in-frame sequences with V and J called. Missing clones are a known gap in these copies; in checked studies unresolved V genes cover under half, and the rest lacks a known reason. This sample gives approximately 150,000 clones in total; roughly 93% of them show up just once. Jointly, the top ten make up about 2% of the sample. The sample here was peripheral blood, taken 28 days after the second AZD1222 dose. Every receptor here comes from an adult who received the AZD1222 COVID-19 vaccine.

The rearrangement joins TRBV20-1 to TRBJ1-6; 10 nucleotides match TRBD1. CDR3 length equals 16 residues. Germline values: CDR1 DFQATT, CDR2 SNEGSKA (reference sequence). With V trimmed by 3 bases and J by 8 bases, 10 bases remained unmatched. The CDR3 region has the DNA TGCAGTGCTAGTCGGCCGGGACAGGGGATGGATTCACCCCTCCACTTT. As protein: CSASRPGQGMDSPLHF.

The chain couples TRBV10-3 to TRBJ1-1; 9 bases line up with TRBD1. CDR3 length: 13 amino acids. Germline V gene data show CDR1 as ENHRY and CDR2 as SYGVKD. The junction had 11 bases not matched to a gene; V was cut back by 7 bases and J by 11 bases. The CDR3 sequence: CAINPTGGYAAFF. Here the CDR3 DNA reads TGTGCCATCAACCCGACAGGGGGGTATGCTGCTTTCTTT.

V is TRBV7-9 and J is TRBJ2-2; no clear D. V lost 1 base, J lost 6 bases, and 9 bases lay in between. This CDR3 region has 14 residues. Germline V gene sequence: CDR1 SEHNR, CDR2 FQNEAQ (reference sequence). As DNA, the CDR3 is TGTGCCAGCAGCTTAGGGGAATACGCCGGGGAGCTGTTTTTT. This sequence encodes CASSLGEYAGELFF. Drawing the rest from reference TRBV7-9 and TRBJ2-2, the complete variable domain is DTGVSQNPRHKITKRGQNVTFRCDPISEHNRLYWYRQTLGQGPEFLTYFQNEAQLEKSRLLSDRFSAERPKGSFSTLEIQRTEQGDSAMYLCASSLGEYAGELFFGEGSRLTVL.

The genes are TRBV5-1 and TRBJ1-5; tentative D call: TRBD1 (5 bases). Germline values: CDR1 SGHRS, CDR2 YFSETQ. V shed 1 base and J shed 4 bases, with 12 bases lying between them. This CDR3 has 15 residues. The CDR3, as DNA: TGCGCCAGCAGCTTGCAGGGTATCGGGAATCAGCCCCAGCATTTT. Translation: CASSLQGIGNQPQHF.

J is TRBJ2-1 and V is TRBV21-1. TRBV21-1 is assigned pseudogene status. This CDR3 comprises 13 residues. The CDR3 region is CASNPSLRREQFF. The CDR3 DNA reads as TGTGCCAGCAACCCCTCTTTACGCCGTGAGCAGTTCTTC.

The rearrangement joins TRBV5-1 to TRBJ2-2; D is unresolved. The CDR3 consists of 13 residues. The V end lost 4 bases, the J end lost 1 base, and 5 bases lay between the germline ends. Germline CDR1 is SGHRS and CDR2 is YFSETQ. CDR3 sequence (DNA): TGCGCCAGCAGCCCAGTGAACACCGGGGAGCTGTTTTTT. Encoded protein: CASSPVNTGELFF. The full variable domain, completed using reference TRBV5-1 and TRBJ2-2, is KAGVTQTPRYLIKTRGQQVTLSCSPISGHRSVSWYQQTPGQGLQFLFEYFSETQRNKGNFPGRFSGRQFSNSRSEMNVSTLELGDSALYLCASSPVNTGELFFGEGSRLTVL.

The chain is built from TRBV21-1 and TRBJ1-2; the table assigns TRBD1, which was not confirmed against the DNA. TRBV21-1 is deemed a pseudogene. The CDR3 has 17 amino acids. The CDR3 sequence: CASSKDRTGAPLNGYTF. For the CDR3, the DNA is TGTGCCAGCAGCAAGGATCGGACAGGGGCTCCTCTTAATGGCTACACCTTC.